This T cell receptor (beta chain) was sequenced for a study of OX40 agonist ivuxolimab in advanced cancers. As for the study more broadly: The costimulatory receptor OX40 (CD134) was targeted by ivuxolimab, a fully human IgG2 agonistic monoclonal antibody. Intravenous ivuxolimab was administered to patients every 2 weeks at six dose levels: 0.01, 0.1, 0.3, 1.5, 3 and 10 mg/kg. Among the 50 to 55 dose-escalation patients, approximately 20 had hepatocellular carcinoma, approximately 15 melanoma, 9 renal cell carcinoma and 9 head and neck cancer. In the dose-escalation cohort, 82.7% of patients were male, and the mean age was roughly 60 years, with a range of roughly 20 to 80. Patients were allowed to have had prior anti-PD-1, anti-PD-L1 or anti-CTLA-4 therapy, and around 41% of the dose-escalation patients had previously received checkpoint inhibitors. Partial responses occurred in three dose-escalation patients, of whom one had hepatocellular carcinoma and two had cutaneous melanoma. The purpose of peripheral TCRbeta sequencing was to test whether ivuxolimab changed TCR sequence diversity and led to clonal T-cell expansion. The paper reports the monotherapy dose-escalation portion (N of about 51 patients) of the phase I ivuxolimab trial. The research as a whole found: Antigen specificity was not determined for the clonally expanded peripheral T cells. At doses of 0.1 to 3.0 mg/kg, clonal expansion of both CD4+ and CD8+ T cells in blood was seen between baseline and week 6. After ivuxolimab, more expanded clones were found on average in CD8+ T cells than in CD4+ T cells. Partial responders in the 0.1-3.0 mg/kg groups had among the lowest normalized peripheral clonal expansion, especially among CD8+ T cells. Low levels of normalized T-cell clonal expansion were also seen in some patients who did not respond.

Patients with autoimmune disease history or receiving systemic immunosuppression were excluded from the trial. Peripheral blood for TCR sequencing was collected from all dose cohorts at baseline, on cycle 4 day 1, and on cycle 7 day 1. The samples were taken from a phase I, first-in-human, multicenter, open-label dose-escalation trial of ivuxolimab. Adults with locally advanced or metastatic head and neck squamous cell, hepatocellular, melanoma or renal cell carcinoma were enrolled in the trial. Before TCR sequencing, CD4+ and CD8+ T cells were separately sorted from peripheral blood. On this clone: Its specific antigen is unknown. Qualities for individual bases were not recorded, and no much larger clone is one base off.

Looking up the germline V gene yields CDR1 SGHRS and CDR2 YFSETQ. The V end gives up 4 bases and the J end 4 bases, leaving 9 bases in the junction not matched to a gene. The CDR3 covers 16 residues, taking in both the cysteine and the phenylalanine. The DNA shown is the 48-base CDR3, in frame from base 1. Genomic DNA was isolated from the sorted cells so that the TCRbeta CDR3 region could be sequenced. The immunoSEQ Assay was used for sequencing of TCRbeta CDR3 regions. TCRdb obtained this table from immuneACCESS and retained in-frame rearrangements with V and J assigned. These tables miss some clones; where compared with another copy, unresolved V genes account for less than half of the shortfall, and the remainder is unexplained. This sample holds approximately 91,000 clones; roughly 84% were observed only once. Jointly, the top ten make up under 0.35% of the sample.

Recombination connected TRBV5-1 to TRBJ2-3, with TRBD2 identical over 10 junction bases. The sequencing used CD4+ or CD8+ T cells sorted from blood, collected in a trial of the OX40 agonist ivuxolimab. This sequence originates from an adult with an advanced solid tumor such as melanoma, head and neck, liver or kidney cancer. The CDR3 region reads CASSPGGTSDSDTQYF. The DNA sequence is TGCGCCAGCAGCCCAGGGGGGACTAGCGATTCAGATACGCAGTATTTT.